Below are 20 T cell receptor beta chains sequenced from a single sample in a study of shared T cell receptors in the human thymus. Assay used: immunoSEQ multiplex PCR; TCRdb lists only in-frame clones, some missing. The sample lists 700,000 or so clones; approximately 85% were seen once. A further study also used this sample, focusing on human thymus T cells.

What was sequenced was thymocytes. The receptors come from a girl less than two years old with a congenital heart defect.

The gene calls are TRBV11-2 and TRBJ2-1; 8 bases agree with TRBD2. V was clipped by 1 base and J by 8 bases; unmatched bases: 19. The CDR3 totals 19 residues. CDR1 SGHAT and CDR2 FQNNGV come from the germline V gene. The CDR3 sequence is CASSLGPLDRGLEGDEQFF. CDR3 in DNA: TGTGCCAGCAGCTTAGGTCCCCTAGACCGGGGACTAGAAGGGGATGAGCAGTTCTTC.

The V call is TRBV6-1, the J call TRBJ1-3; D is ambiguous. V was trimmed by 8 bases and J by 0 bases, leaving 11 bases between them. The CDR3 covers 14 residues. From germline, CDR1 is MNHNS and CDR2 SASEGT. The CDR3 spells CASDGIISGNTIYF. The CDR3 DNA is TGTGCCAGCGACGGGATAATCTCTGGAAACACCATATATTTT.

The CDR3 reads CASSLQGAGAFF. In DNA form, the CDR3 reads TGTGCCAGCAGCTTACAGGGGGCAGGGGCTTTCTTT. The V and J genes are TRBV7-9 and TRBJ1-1; 8 positions match TRBD1. Trimming took 2 bases from V and 11 from J; bases not matched to a gene: 4. Germline V gene sequence: CDR1 SEHNR, CDR2 FQNEAQ (reference sequence). This CDR3 is 12 amino acids long. Full variable domain (rest looked up from reference TRBV7-9 and TRBJ1-1): DTGVSQNPRHKITKRGQNVTFRCDPISEHNRLYWYRQTLGQGPEFLTYFQNEAQLEKSRLLSDRFSAERPKGSFSTLEIQRTEQGDSAMYLCASSLQGAGAFFGQGTRLTVV.

This chain links TRBV7-2 with TRBJ1-4; tentative D call: TRBD1 (5 bases). Germline V CDR1 and CDR2: SGHTA, FQGNSA. The V end was cut by 1 base, the J end by 3 bases, with 12 bases between. This CDR3 contains 16 residues. CDR3 in amino acids: CASSLELREANEKLFF. The DNA for the CDR3 is TGTGCCAGCAGCTTAGAACTCAGGGAAGCTAATGAAAAACTGTTTTTT.

In its sample, this clone was seen a few times. The J gene is TRBJ1-1, the V gene TRBV6-1; D remains unclear. The CDR3 runs to 14 residues. Trimming took 6 bases from V and 0 from J, leaving 11 bases between them. Germline lookup yields CDR1 MNHNS and CDR2 SASEGT. CDR3 coding DNA: TGTGCCAGCAGCTTTAGACGGGTGAACACTGAAGCTTTCTTT. It is translated as CASSFRRVNTEAFF.

V gene TRBV9 combines with J gene TRBJ1-3, with TRBD1 as a possible D gene (5 bases). Per germline, CDR1 SGDLS and CDR2 YYNGEE. The CDR3 loop spans 14 amino acids. Trimming stripped 0 bases from V and 9 bases from J, with 13 bases between. The CDR3 sequence is CASSVEWGRGTIYF. The CDR3 bases are TGTGCCAGCAGCGTAGAATGGGGAAGGGGCACCATATATTTT.

The V and J genes are TRBV28 and TRBJ2-1, with TRBD2 matching 9 bases. J gave up 5 bases and V 3 bases, and 5 bases lay outside the gene matches. CDR3 length equals 15 residues. Per germline, CDR1 MDHEN and CDR2 SYDVKM. The CDR3 DNA follows: TGTGCCAGCAGTTTCGCGGGGGGGGCGGACAATGAGCAGTTCTTC. Protein: CASSFAGGADNEQFF.

The CDR3 DNA follows: TGTGCCAGCAGCTACGGACAGGGCCGAAACCAAGAGACCCAGTACTTC. Its protein is CASSYGQGRNQETQYF. This chain joins TRBV11-1 and TRBJ2-5; TRBD1 matches 8 bases. The V gene's germline CDR1 is SGHAT and CDR2 FQDESV (reference sequence). The CDR3 is 16 amino acids. J gave up 0 bases and V 4 bases, and 7 bases lay outside the gene matches.

This clone was seen only once. The J gene is TRBJ1-3, the V gene TRBV9; weak D call: TRBD1 (6 bases). V was pared by 1 base and J by 8 bases, with 34 bases between. The CDR3 contains 21 residues. Germline assignment: CDR1 SGDLS and CDR2 YYNGEE. The CDR3 loop is CASSVLQDSTLHKQGEDTIYF. The CDR3 nucleotides read TGTGCCAGCAGCGTATTACAAGACTCCACCCTCCATAAACAGGGTGAAGACACCATATATTTT.

The chain is built from TRBV5-1 and TRBJ2-5, with a possible D match to TRBD1 (6 bases). This CDR3 contains 16 residues. Germline V gene sequence: CDR1 SGHRS, CDR2 YFSETQ. V shed 4 bases and J shed 6 bases, with 22 bases lying between them. The CDR3 region is CASSDDVAGQFQTQYF. CDR3 nucleotides: TGCGCCAGCAGCGACGACGTCGCAGGACAGTTTCAGACCCAGTACTTC.

This chain links TRBV5-4 with TRBJ2-5, with D possibly matching TRBD2 (5 bases). Germline V gives CDR1 SGHNT, CDR2 YYREEE (reference sequence). The CDR3 sequence is 13 residues long. Trimming stripped 0 bases from V and 5 bases from J, with 8 bases between. The CDR3 region is CASSLVGGETQYF. As DNA, the CDR3 is TGTGCCAGCAGCTTGGTCGGCGGGGAGACCCAGTACTTC.

The gene calls are TRBV5-1 and TRBJ2-7; D remains unclear. The germline V gene has CDR1 SGHRS and CDR2 YFSETQ. The V and J ends lost 5 bases and 0 bases respectively, with 15 bases between them. The CDR3 spans 15 residues. The CDR3 sequence is CASRSQDFLSYEQYF. The CDR3, as DNA: TGCGCCAGCAGATCCCAAGACTTCCTCTCCTACGAGCAGTACTTC.

Here the CDR3 DNA reads TGTGCCAGCAGCTTACGGGGAATAAACACTGAAGCTTTCTTT. It encodes CASSLRGINTEAFF. The rearrangement joins TRBV5-6 to TRBJ1-1, with D unresolved. V shed 2 bases and J shed 2 bases, with 10 bases lying between them. The CDR3 extends over 14 amino acids. CDR1 is SGHDT, CDR2 YYEEEE, per germline.

The V call is TRBV15, the J call TRBJ1-1; D remains ambiguous. This CDR3 comprises 15 residues. Germline V gives CDR1 LNHNV, CDR2 YYDKDF (reference sequence). The V end was cut by 3 bases, the J end by 7 bases, with 18 bases between. This chain's CDR3 is CATSSFCGFTDEAFF. CDR3 bases: TGTGCCACCAGCAGTTTCTGCGGGTTTACGGATGAAGCTTTCTTT.

The chain is built from TRBV5-4 and TRBJ2-4, with 10 bases identical to TRBD1. Germline trimming cut 4 bases from V and 0 bases from J; bases unmatched to any gene: 4. The CDR3 extends over 16 amino acids. CDR1 and CDR2 from the germline V gene are SGHNT and YYREEE (reference sequence). CDR3 sequence: CASSEDRGLAKNIQYF. The CDR3 bases are TGTGCCAGCAGCGAAGACAGGGGGCTAGCCAAAAACATTCAGTACTTC.

The chain has TRBV6-6 and TRBJ1-2, with D maybe TRBD1 (6 bases). The CDR3 extends over 13 amino acids. Deletions cut 6 bases from V and 8 bases from J, with 16 bases between. The germline V gene has CDR1 MNHNY and CDR2 SVGAGI (reference sequence). The CDR3 sequence: CASSSYRAWGYTF. For the CDR3, the DNA is TGTGCCAGCAGCTCGTACAGGGCTTGGGGCTACACCTTC.

The chain joins TRBV28 to TRBJ1-1; D unclear. This CDR3 contains 12 residues. Trimming stripped 7 bases from V and 1 base from J, with 7 bases between. CDR1 and CDR2 (germline): MDHEN, SYDVKM. CDR3 loop: CASIARNTEAFF. The CDR3 nucleotides are TGTGCCAGCATAGCCAGGAACACTGAAGCTTTCTTT.

J is TRBJ1-2 and V is TRBV15; 8 nucleotides line up with TRBD1. The trim removed 1 base at V and 0 bases at J, leaving 7 bases unmatched. This CDR3 contains 17 residues. Germline V gives CDR1 LNHNV, CDR2 YYDKDF (reference sequence). The CDR3 coding sequence is TGTGCCACCAGCAGAGTACGGGACAGGCCAACTAACTATGGCTACACCTTC. Its translation: CATSRVRDRPTNYGYTF.

This clone was detected only once. The chain combines TRBV9 with TRBJ2-2; D might be TRBD1 (6 bases). The CDR3 is made up of 15 amino acids. Per the germline V gene, CDR1 is SGDLS and CDR2 is YYNGEE. Trimming left V 4 bases short and J 5 bases short, with 15 bases between. CDR3 amino acids: CASSSQDSPTGELFF. CDR3 coding DNA: TGTGCCAGCAGCTCACAGGACAGCCCTACCGGGGAGCTGTTTTTT.

Written as DNA, the CDR3 is TGTGCCAGCAGCTTGTCCCCTCCGGACAGGGCCTCTGATGGCTACACCTTC. Protein product: CASSLSPPDRASDGYTF. The V and J genes are TRBV5-6 and TRBJ1-2; 8 positions agree with TRBD1. The CDR3 runs to 17 residues. Germline V CDR1 and CDR2: SGHDT, YYEEEE. The V gene end was trimmed by 1 base and the J gene end by 6 bases; junction bases not matched to a gene: 14.